This TCR beta chain was observed in a study of blood T cell repertoires in COVID-19. As for the study in general: Both acute and convalescent COVID-19 samples were obtained from the United States, Italy and Spain.

The V end lost 3 bases, the J end lost 7 bases, and 9 bases lay between the germline ends. The CDR3 is 11 amino acids. The germline V gene has CDR1 DFQATT and CDR2 SNEGSKA (reference sequence). Cohort 3 donors counted as recovered after two negative PCRs, clearance, or resolved symptoms. Per the original methods: Reference gene primer amplification in the assay estimated nucleated cell counts. Assay: immunoSEQ multiplex PCR; the TCRdb copy retains only in-frame clones and omits some. That table is the source of V, J and clone size, and D and trimming were worked out from the DNA. The repertoire holds under 150,000 clones, with over 80% as singletons.

The TCR was taken from a man aged 30-40 years who had recovered from COVID-19. The V and J genes are TRBV20-1 and TRBJ1-1, with D perhaps matching TRBD1 (5 bases). The sample was PBMCs or T cells enriched from blood (not recorded which). The CDR3: CSASPRDEAFF. The CDR3 DNA sequence: TGCAGTGCTAGTCCCAGGGATGAAGCTTTCTTT.